The sequence of this TCR beta chain was determined in a study of blood T cell repertoires in COVID-19. Per germline, CDR1 SGHTA and CDR2 FQGTGA. The CDR3 has 13 residues. Trimming removed 1 base from V and 3 bases from J, with 5 bases in between. Sequenced by immunoSEQ multiplex PCR; TCRdb stores in-frame clones only, minus some. The sample has some 170,000 clones; 70% to 90% are singletons. The sample comprised peripheral blood. The TCR originated in a man between 40 and 49 years old with acute or convalescent COVID-19. The rearrangement links TRBV7-3 to TRBJ2-3, with D hard to call. DNA of the CDR3: TGTGCCAGCAGCTTAATAGCTACAGATACGCAGTATTTT. Amino acid sequence: CASSLIATDTQYF.